The 5 T cell receptor beta chains in this list originate from one sample, sequenced in a study of control samples from healthy donors and cancer patients. The method was immunoSEQ multiplex PCR; TCRdb's version includes in-frame clones alone and lacks a portion of them. This repertoire shows roughly 100,000 clones, approximately 83% found once; its top ten account for about 13%. Sequencing input: blood. The receptors derive from a woman aged 45-65 years in good health.

The chain couples TRBV18 to TRBJ1-4; a weak D match, TRBD1 (6 bases). The CDR3 loop spans 14 amino acids. Trimming cost V 5 bases and J 10 bases, with 17 bases left between them. The V gene's germline CDR1 is KGHSH and CDR2 LQKENI. CDR3 protein: CASSIKQEGGKLFF. Written as DNA, the CDR3 is TGTGCCAGCTCAATCAAACAGGAGGGGGGAAAACTGTTTTTT. Filled out from reference TRBV18 and TRBJ1-4, the complete variable domain reads NAGVMQNPRHLVRRRGQEARLRCSPMKGHSHVYWYRQLPEEGLKFMVYLQKENIIDESGMPKERFSAEFPKEGPSILRIQQVVRGDSAAYFCASSIKQEGGKLFFGSGTQLSVL.

A word on this clone: The sample contains more than one DNA sequence encoding this CDR3. V usage is TRBV9 and J usage is TRBJ1-1; D gene uncertain. CDR1 is SGDLS, CDR2 YYNGEE, per germline. This CDR3 contains 14 residues. Trimming took 0 bases from V and 1 from J, leaving 7 bases between them. The CDR3 region is CASSVAGSNTEAFF. Written as DNA, the CDR3 is TGTGCCAGCAGCGTAGCGGGATCGAACACTGAAGCTTTCTTT.

The CDR3 protein is CASSFFIRTYGTDTQYF. The CDR3 bases are TGTGCCAGCAGCTTTTTTATACGAACCTACGGCACAGATACGCAGTATTTT. The chain carries TRBV5-4 and TRBJ2-3; D ambiguous. Germline assignment: CDR1 SGHNT and CDR2 YYREEE (reference sequence). Deletions cut 2 bases from V and 1 base from J, with 17 bases between. The CDR3 runs 17 residues. The whole variable domain, filled in from reference TRBV5-4 and TRBJ2-3, reads ETGVTQSPTHLIKTRGQQVTLRCSSQSGHNTVSWYQQALGQGPQFIFQYYREEENGRGNFPPRFSGLQFPNYSSELNVNALELDDSALYLCASSFFIRTYGTDTQYFGPGTRLTVL.

The chain employs TRBV24-1 and TRBJ2-7, with unresolved D. V was shortened by 3 bases and J by 3 bases, with 5 bases between the two germline ends. This CDR3 is built from 12 residues. Per the germline V gene, CDR1 is KGHDR and CDR2 is SFDVKD. CDR3 residues: CATSDTHYEQYF. CDR3 nucleotide sequence: TGTGCCACCAGTGATACTCACTACGAGCAGTACTTC.

This clone was detected only once. In nucleotides, the CDR3 is TGTGCCAGCAGCTCCAGAAGACTAGCGGGGGTTGGCACAGATACGCAGTATTTT. Translating gives CASSSRRLAGVGTDTQYF. The rearrangement joins TRBV5-6 to TRBJ2-3; TRBD2 aligns across 12 bases. This CDR3 region has 18 residues. J lost 1 base, V lost 3 bases, and 9 bases had no gene match. Germline CDR1 SGHDT, CDR2 YYEEEE.